The present TCR beta chain was sequenced within a study of OX40 agonist ivuxolimab in advanced cancers. On the study more broadly: From about 23 to 85 years was the age range, with a mean of roughly 64 years, and about 83% were male. Study-wide findings and caveats: Some nonresponders additionally presented with little normalized T-cell clonal expansion. The mean number of expanded clones was higher in CD8+ T cells than in CD4+. At 0.1 to 3.0 mg/kg and by week 6, CD4+ and CD8+ T cells in the blood had expanded clonally.

TCRdb's table, derived via immunoSEQ multiplex PCR, lists solely in-frame clones and lacks some. The table records about 100,000 clones, 80% to 95% of them present only once. About this clone: Its antigen is as yet unknown.

CDR1 is SGHAT and CDR2 is FQNNGV in the germline V gene. V was cut by 1 base and J by 10 bases, with 4 bases left in between. This CDR3 region has 10 residues. The material sequenced was CD4+ or CD8+ T cells sorted from blood, taken in a trial of the OX40 agonist ivuxolimab. The chain is built from TRBV11-2 and TRBJ1-1; no clear D gene. This TCR was recovered from an adult with an advanced solid tumor such as melanoma, head and neck, liver or kidney cancer. CDR3 protein: CASSLVGAFF. The CDR3 nucleotides read TGTGCCAGCAGCTTAGTGGGAGCTTTCTTT.